The 7 T cell receptor beta chains given below trace back to one sample, sequenced in a study of T cells in localized non-small cell lung cancer. The table came from immunoSEQ multiplex PCR; TCRdb's copy has only in-frame clones and leaves some out. Of about 59,000 clones listed, approximately 91% are singletons. This specimen was peripheral blood, taken before any cancer treatment. These receptors were taken from a man aged 35-69 years with stage I lung adenocarcinoma.

The V and J genes are TRBV5-1 and TRBJ2-1; 14 nucleotides match TRBD2. This CDR3 spans 20 amino acids. The ends lost 4 bases at V and 6 bases at J; junction bases unmatched: 18. Germline V CDR1 and CDR2: SGHRS, YFSETQ. The CDR3 is CASSHSRGGTSGSGANEQFF. The CDR3 nucleotides read TGCGCCAGCAGCCACTCCCGAGGGGGGACTAGCGGGAGCGGAGCCAATGAGCAGTTCTTC. The full variable domain, its missing parts supplied by reference TRBV5-1 and TRBJ2-1, is KAGVTQTPRYLIKTRGQQVTLSCSPISGHRSVSWYQQTPGQGLQFLFEYFSETQRNKGNFPGRFSGRQFSNSRSEMNVSTLELGDSALYLCASSHSRGGTSGSGANEQFFGPGTRLTVL.

This clone has just one count. V gene TRBV28 combines with J gene TRBJ2-1, with 7 positions matching TRBD2. This CDR3 region has 13 residues. Germline CDR1 and CDR2: MDHEN and SYDVKM. Unmatched junction bases numbered 12, after V lost 7 bases and J lost 12 bases. In DNA, the CDR3 is TGTGCCAGCACCCTCGGTGCGGGGGATGGGCAGTTCTTC. Its translation: CASTLGAGDGQFF. Complete variable domain (other parts from reference TRBV28 and TRBJ2-1): DVKVTQSSRYLVKRTGEKVFLECVQDMDHENMFWYRQDPGLGLRLIYFSYDVKMKEKGDIPEGYSVSREKKERFSLILESASTNQTSMYLCASTLGAGDGQFFGPGTRLTVL.

This sequence joins TRBV30 and TRBJ2-7, with D tentatively TRBD2 (6 bases). V was clipped by 4 bases and J by 5 bases, with 21 bases between them. CDR3 length: 15 residues. Germline V gives CDR1 GTSNPN, CDR2 SVGIG (reference sequence). The CDR3 is CAWNLRMGGGDEQYF. The CDR3 DNA follows: TGTGCCTGGAATCTTCGTATGGGAGGCGGTGACGAGCAGTACTTC.

The rearrangement joins TRBV19 to TRBJ2-7; D is tentatively TRBD1 or TRBD2 (5 bases each). The CDR3 extends over 14 amino acids. V lost 6 bases to trimming and J lost 5 bases, with 17 bases between them. The germline V gene has CDR1 LNHDA and CDR2 SQIVND (reference sequence). As DNA, the CDR3 is TGTGCCAGTAGCCCGGGACCAATCGGCGACGAGCAGTACTTC. Protein: CASSPGPIGDEQYF.

V usage is TRBV7-9 and J usage is TRBJ2-1; D not certain. Germline lookup yields CDR1 SEHNR and CDR2 FQNEAQ (reference sequence). This CDR3 has 14 amino acids. Trimming pared 1 base from V and 6 bases from J, leaving 10 bases between. CDR3 nucleotides: TGTGCCAGCAGCTTAGTGGCGGAGATCAATGAGCAGTTCTTC. It translates to CASSLVAEINEQFF.

Here the CDR3 DNA reads TGTGCCAGTAGTCCTCGGACTAGCGGGAGAACGGGAGAGACCCAGTACTTC. Its protein product is CASSPRTSGRTGETQYF. The gene calls are TRBV19 and TRBJ2-5; 13 bases map to TRBD2. The CDR3 length is 17 residues. Germline assignment: CDR1 LNHDA and CDR2 SQIVND (reference sequence). The V gene end was trimmed by 5 bases and the J gene end by 4 bases; junction bases not matched to a gene: 10.

This chain joins TRBV7-9 and TRBJ2-5; D is perhaps TRBD1 (6 bases). Trimming took off 5 bases at V and 3 bases at J, with 13 bases between the two ends. The CDR3 has 14 amino acids. Per germline, CDR1 SEHNR and CDR2 FQNEAQ (reference sequence). The chain's CDR3 is CASSGTFDEETQYF. The CDR3, as DNA: TGTGCCAGCAGCGGGACATTCGACGAAGAGACCCAGTACTTC.